This entry concerns a single TCR beta chain. The antigen is unknown. Different DNA sequences within this sample yield the same CDR3. At a deep level, the assay was run. TCRdb keeps only in-frame clones here, not all; method: immunoSEQ multiplex PCR. The profile shows roughly 2.5 million clones, more than 90% of them singletons. Germline assignment: CDR1 SGHKS and CDR2 YYEKEE (reference sequence). Trimming removed 1 base from V and 1 base from J; junction bases left unmatched: 4. This CDR3 has 15 residues. The data were taken from a study of shared clonotypes between healthy human individuals. Notes on the study in general: It was expected that sequencing depth would affect clonotype sharing among donors. Sampling was confined to blood; repertoires within tissues likely differ.

What was sequenced was naive CD4+ T cells sorted from blood. Subset of the sample: CD45RA+ positively selected. This TCR was sampled from a man younger than 35 in good health. V usage is TRBV5-5 and J usage is TRBJ2-7; 8 bases match TRBD2. For the CDR3, the DNA is TGTGCCAGCAGCTTGTCCAGCGGGAGTTCCTACGAGCAGTACTTC. Translating gives CASSLSSGSSYEQYF.